The clone carrying this TCR beta chain was picked up many times. Its matching antigen is unknown. CDR1 is LGHDT, CDR2 YNNKEL, per germline (reference sequence). The length of the CDR3 is 18 residues. The J segment lost 0 bases and the V segment lost 4 bases, leaving 10 bases of the junction unmatched. The data belong to a study of T cells in Graves' hyperthyroidism and ophthalmopathy. Study outcomes and limitations: Through a model of 13 V-J features, ophthalmopathy was separated from stable hyperthyroidism.

Amplification targeted TCR beta CDR3 regions from RNA transcripts. HTBI primers drove first-round RT-PCR of the TCR CDR3. One entry per CDR3 protein results from TCRdb running MiXCR on the multiplex PCR reads. The sample lists nearly 600,000 distinct CDR3 sequences, about 14% seen once, with around 5.4% in the top ten. Sequenced: blood. The V gene is TRBV3-1, the J gene TRBJ2-2, with 8 bases matching TRBD2. This receptor was taken from a woman in her 30s with Graves' hyperthyroidism that later progressed to Graves' ophthalmopathy. The CDR3: CASSPHRGGGPNTGELFF. The CDR3 DNA reads TGTGCCAGCAGCCCTCATAGGGGCGGGGGGCCGAACACCGGGGAGCTGTTTTTT.